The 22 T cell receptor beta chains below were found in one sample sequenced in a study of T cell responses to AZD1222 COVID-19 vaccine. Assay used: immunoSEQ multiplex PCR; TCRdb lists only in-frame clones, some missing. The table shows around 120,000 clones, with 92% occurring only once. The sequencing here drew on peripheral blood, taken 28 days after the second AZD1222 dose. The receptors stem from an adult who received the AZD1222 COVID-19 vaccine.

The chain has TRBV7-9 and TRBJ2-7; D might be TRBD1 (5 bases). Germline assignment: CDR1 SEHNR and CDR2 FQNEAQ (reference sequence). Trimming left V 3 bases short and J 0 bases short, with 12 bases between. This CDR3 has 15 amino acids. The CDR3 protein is CASSLGSGISYEQYF. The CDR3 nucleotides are TGTGCCAGCAGCTTGGGCTCAGGGATCTCCTACGAGCAGTACTTC.

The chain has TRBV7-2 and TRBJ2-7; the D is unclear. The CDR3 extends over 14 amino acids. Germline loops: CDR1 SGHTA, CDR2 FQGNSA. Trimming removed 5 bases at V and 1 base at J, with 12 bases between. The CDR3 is CASSLESPSYEQYF. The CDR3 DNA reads TGTGCCAGCAGCCTAGAGTCCCCGTCCTACGAGCAGTACTTC.

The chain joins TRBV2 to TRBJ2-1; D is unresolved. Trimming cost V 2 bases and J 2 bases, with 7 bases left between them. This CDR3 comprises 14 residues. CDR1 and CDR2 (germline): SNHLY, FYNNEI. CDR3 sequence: CASSESAAYNEQFF. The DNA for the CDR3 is TGTGCCAGCAGTGAATCGGCTGCCTACAATGAGCAGTTCTTC.

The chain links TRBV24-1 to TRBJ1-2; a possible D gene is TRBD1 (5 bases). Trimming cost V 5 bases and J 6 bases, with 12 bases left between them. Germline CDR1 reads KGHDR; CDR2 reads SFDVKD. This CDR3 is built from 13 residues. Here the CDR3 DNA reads TGTGCCACCAGTGGCGGGGCTCTGGATGGCTACACCTTC. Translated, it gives CATSGGALDGYTF.

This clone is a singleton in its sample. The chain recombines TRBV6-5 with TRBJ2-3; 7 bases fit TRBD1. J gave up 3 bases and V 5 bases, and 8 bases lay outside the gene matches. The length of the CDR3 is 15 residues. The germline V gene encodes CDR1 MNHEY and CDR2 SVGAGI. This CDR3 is CASSTTGVGTDTQYF. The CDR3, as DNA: TGTGCCAGCAGTACTACAGGGGTTGGTACAGATACGCAGTATTTT.

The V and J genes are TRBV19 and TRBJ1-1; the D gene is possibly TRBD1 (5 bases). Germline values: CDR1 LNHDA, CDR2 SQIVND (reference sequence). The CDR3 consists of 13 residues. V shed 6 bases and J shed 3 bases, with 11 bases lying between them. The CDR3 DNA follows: TGTGCCAGTAGGGGGGTGAGGCACACTGAAGCTTTCTTT. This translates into CASRGVRHTEAFF.

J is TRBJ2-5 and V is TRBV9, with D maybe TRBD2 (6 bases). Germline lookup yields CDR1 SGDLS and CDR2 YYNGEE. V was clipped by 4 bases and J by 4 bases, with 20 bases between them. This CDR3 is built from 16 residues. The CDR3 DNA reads TGTGCCAGCAGCCCAGGGACCCACCGGAGGGGAGAGACCCAGTACTTC. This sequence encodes CASSPGTHRRGETQYF. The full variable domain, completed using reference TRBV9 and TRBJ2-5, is DSGVTQTPKHLITATGQRVTLRCSPRSGDLSVYWYQQSLDQGLQFLIQYYNGEERAKGNILERFSAQQFPDLHSELNLSSLELGDSALYFCASSPGTHRRGETQYFGPGTRLLVL.

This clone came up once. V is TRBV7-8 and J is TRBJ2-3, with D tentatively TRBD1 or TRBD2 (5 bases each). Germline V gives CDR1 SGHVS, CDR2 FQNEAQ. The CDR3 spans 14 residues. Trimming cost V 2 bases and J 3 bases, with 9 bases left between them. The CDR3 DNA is TGTGCCAGCAGCTTACTGTGGGGGACAGATACGCAGTATTTT. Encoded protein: CASSLLWGTDTQYF.

The CDR3 reads CASSQTGGGNEKLFF. The CDR3 DNA is TGTGCCAGCAGCCAAACGGGCGGCGGGAATGAAAAACTGTTTTTT. The chain has TRBV7-3 and TRBJ1-4; D not resolved. In germline, CDR1 is SGHTA, CDR2 FQGTGA. The V end lost 5 bases, the J end lost 5 bases, and 15 bases lay between the germline ends. This CDR3 region has 15 residues.

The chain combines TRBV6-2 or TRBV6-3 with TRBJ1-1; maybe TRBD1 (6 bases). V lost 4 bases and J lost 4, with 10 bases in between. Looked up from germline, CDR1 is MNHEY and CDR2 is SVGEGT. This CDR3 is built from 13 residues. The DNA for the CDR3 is TGTGCCAGCAGTTGGACCAGGGGCACTGAAGCTTTCTTT. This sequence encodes CASSWTRGTEAFF.

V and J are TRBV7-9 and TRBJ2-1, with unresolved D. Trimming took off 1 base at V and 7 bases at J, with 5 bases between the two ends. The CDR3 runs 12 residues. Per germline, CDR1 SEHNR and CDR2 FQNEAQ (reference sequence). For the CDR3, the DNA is TGTGCCAGCAGCTTAGATTGGAATGAGCAGTTCTTC. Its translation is CASSLDWNEQFF. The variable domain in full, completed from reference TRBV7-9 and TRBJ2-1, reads DTGVSQNPRHKITKRGQNVTFRCDPISEHNRLYWYRQTLGQGPEFLTYFQNEAQLEKSRLLSDRFSAERPKGSFSTLEIQRTEQGDSAMYLCASSLDWNEQFFGPGTRLTVL.

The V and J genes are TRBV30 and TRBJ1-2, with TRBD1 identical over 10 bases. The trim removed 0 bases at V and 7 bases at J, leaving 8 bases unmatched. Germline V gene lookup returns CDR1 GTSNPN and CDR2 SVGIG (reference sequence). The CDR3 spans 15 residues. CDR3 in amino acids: CAWSVTGQGSGGYTF. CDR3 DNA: TGTGCCTGGAGTGTAACGGGACAGGGGTCGGGTGGCTACACCTTC.

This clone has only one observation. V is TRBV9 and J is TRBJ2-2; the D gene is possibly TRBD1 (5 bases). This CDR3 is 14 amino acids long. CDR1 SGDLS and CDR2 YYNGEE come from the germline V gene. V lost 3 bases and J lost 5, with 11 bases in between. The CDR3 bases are TGTGCCAGCAGCGGACTGAGGACAACCGGGGAGCTGTTTTTT. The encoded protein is CASSGLRTTGELFF. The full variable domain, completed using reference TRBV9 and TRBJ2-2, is DSGVTQTPKHLITATGQRVTLRCSPRSGDLSVYWYQQSLDQGLQFLIQYYNGEERAKGNILERFSAQQFPDLHSELNLSSLELGDSALYFCASSGLRTTGELFFGEGSRLTVL.

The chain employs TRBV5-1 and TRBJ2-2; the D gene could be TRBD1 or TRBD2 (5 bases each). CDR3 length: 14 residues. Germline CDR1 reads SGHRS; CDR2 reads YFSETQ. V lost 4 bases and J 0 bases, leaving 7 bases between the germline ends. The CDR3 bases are TGCGCCAGCAGCCGGGACCCGAACACCGGGGAGCTGTTTTTT. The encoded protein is CASSRDPNTGELFF.

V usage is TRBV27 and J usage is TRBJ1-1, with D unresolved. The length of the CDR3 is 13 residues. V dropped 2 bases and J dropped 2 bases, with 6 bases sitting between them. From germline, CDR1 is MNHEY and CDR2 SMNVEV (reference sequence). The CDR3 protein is CASSLLTNTEAFF. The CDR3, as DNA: TGTGCCAGCAGTTTACTAACTAACACTGAAGCTTTCTTT.

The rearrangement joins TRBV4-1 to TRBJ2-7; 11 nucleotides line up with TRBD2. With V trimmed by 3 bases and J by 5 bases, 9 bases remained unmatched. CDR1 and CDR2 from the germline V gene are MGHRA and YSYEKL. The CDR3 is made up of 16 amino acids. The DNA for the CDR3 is TGCGCCAGCAGCCATTGGCTAGCGGGAGGCGGCGACGAGCAGTACTTC. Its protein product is CASSHWLAGGGDEQYF.

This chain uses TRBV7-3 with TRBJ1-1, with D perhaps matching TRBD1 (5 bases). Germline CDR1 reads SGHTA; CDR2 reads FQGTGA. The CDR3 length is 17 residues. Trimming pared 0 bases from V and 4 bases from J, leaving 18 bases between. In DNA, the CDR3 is TGTGCCAGCAGCTTAACGTGGTCGGGTCAGGGCGGCACTGAAGCTTTCTTT. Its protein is CASSLTWSGQGGTEAFF.

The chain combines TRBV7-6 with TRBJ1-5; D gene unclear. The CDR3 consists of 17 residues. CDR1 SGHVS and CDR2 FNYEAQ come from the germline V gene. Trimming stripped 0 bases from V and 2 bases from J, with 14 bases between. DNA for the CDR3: TGTGCCAGCAGCTTAGCCTCTGGGGAGGGTGGCAATCAGCCCCAGCATTTT. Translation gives CASSLASGEGGNQPQHF.

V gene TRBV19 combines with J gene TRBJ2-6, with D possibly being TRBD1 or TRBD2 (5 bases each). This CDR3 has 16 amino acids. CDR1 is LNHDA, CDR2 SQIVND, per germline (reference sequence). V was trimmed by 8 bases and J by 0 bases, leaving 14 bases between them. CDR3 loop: CASPLWGSSGANVLTF. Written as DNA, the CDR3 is TGTGCCAGTCCCCTGTGGGGGAGCTCTGGGGCCAACGTCCTGACTTTC.

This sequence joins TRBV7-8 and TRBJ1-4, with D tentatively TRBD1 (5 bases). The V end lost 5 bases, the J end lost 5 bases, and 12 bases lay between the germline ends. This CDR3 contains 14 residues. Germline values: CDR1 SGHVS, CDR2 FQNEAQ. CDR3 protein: CASSRAGMNEKLFF. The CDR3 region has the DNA TGTGCCAGCAGCCGGGCAGGGATGAATGAAAAACTGTTTTTT.

The CDR3 loop reads CAWSPGLTTEAFF. As DNA, the CDR3 is TGTGCCTGGAGCCCAGGGTTAACCACTGAAGCTTTCTTT. This chain joins TRBV30 and TRBJ1-1, with D perhaps matching TRBD1 (5 bases). The CDR3 consists of 13 residues. V dropped 3 bases and J dropped 4 bases, with 12 bases sitting between them. The germline V gene has CDR1 GTSNPN and CDR2 SVGIG (reference sequence).

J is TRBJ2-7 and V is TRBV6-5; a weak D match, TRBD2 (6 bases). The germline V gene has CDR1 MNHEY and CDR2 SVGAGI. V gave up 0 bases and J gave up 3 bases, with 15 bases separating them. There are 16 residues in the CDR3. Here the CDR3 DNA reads TGTGCCAGCAGTTACTCGACGCTAGCGAGGGACTACGAGCAGTACTTC. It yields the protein CASSYSTLARDYEQYF.